The 20 T cell receptor beta chains below come from one sample, sequenced in a study of blood T cells in healthy people across ages. Primed by a sample-barcoded 5' primer and a J-beta primer mix, a second PCR proceeded for roughly 7 to 11 cycles. In TCRdb, the 5' RACE reads were re-called with MiXCR into one record per CDR3 protein. The data hold about 780,000 distinct CDR3 sequences, with about 42% observed a single time. Material for sequencing was blood. These receptors were collected from a man at least 80 years old in good health.

The gene calls are TRBV4-1 and TRBJ2-3, with D hard to call. The CDR3 runs 16 residues. V was pared by 1 base and J by 0 bases, with 11 bases between. Per germline, CDR1 MGHRA and CDR2 YSYEKL. As DNA, the CDR3 is TGCGCCAGCAGCCAAGCTCACGGGTCTAGCACAGATACGCAGTATTTT. Its protein is CASSQAHGSSTDTQYF.

CDR3 DNA: TGTGCCAGCTGGGGTGGCAATCAGCCCCAGCATTTT. It yields the protein CASWGGNQPQHF. This chain links TRBV6-2 or TRBV6-3 with TRBJ1-5; D unresolved. CDR1 is MNHEY, CDR2 SVGEGT, per germline. V gave up 8 bases and J gave up 2 bases, with 7 bases separating them. The CDR3 extends over 12 amino acids.

The chain carries TRBV20-1 and TRBJ2-5, with a weak D call TRBD2 (6 bases). The J call may be mistaken, given a closer DNA end match to TRBJ2-7. The germline V gene encodes CDR1 DFQATT and CDR2 SNEGSKA (reference sequence). CDR3 length equals 14 residues. The CDR3 sequence is CSARDGRWGDEQYF. The CDR3 DNA sequence: TGCAGTGCTAGAGATGGCAGATGGGGGGACGAGCAGTACTTC.

This clonotype came up once. The chain employs TRBV14 and TRBJ2-1, with D perhaps matching TRBD1 (6 bases). V dropped 8 bases and J dropped 4 bases, with 12 bases sitting between them. CDR3 length: 13 amino acids. Germline V gene sequence: CDR1 SGHDN, CDR2 FVKESK. The CDR3 DNA is TGTGCCAGCCAGGGACAAATTTACAATGAGCAGTTCTTC. It translates to CASQGQIYNEQFF.

This clonotype was picked up a small number of times. The V call is TRBV28, the J call TRBJ2-7; weak D call: TRBD2 (5 bases). Trimming removed 8 bases at V and 1 base at J, with 18 bases between. This CDR3 comprises 15 residues. Germline V gene sequence: CDR1 MDHEN, CDR2 SYDVKM. This CDR3 reads CASAPSLGDSYEQYF. For the CDR3, the DNA is TGTGCCAGCGCCCCCTCGCTCGGGGATTCCTACGAGCAGTACTTC.

This chain uses TRBV12-3 or TRBV12-4 with TRBJ1-2; 7 nucleotides match TRBD1. This CDR3 has 18 residues. J was trimmed by 5 bases and V by 6 bases; bases with no gene match: 21. The CDR3 sequence is CASRSTLGRTGRSYGYTF. The CDR3 DNA is TGTGCCAGCAGATCAACCCTGGGCAGGACAGGTCGTAGTTATGGCTACACCTTC.

V is TRBV20-1 and J is TRBJ2-7; 13 bases match TRBD2. V dropped 6 bases and J dropped 7; count of bases not matched to a gene: 15. The CDR3 totals 16 residues. Germline V CDR1 and CDR2: DFQATT, SNEGSKA (reference sequence). CDR3 DNA: TGCAGTGCCAAATCCCCGACTAGCGGGAGGCTAAATGAGCAGTACTTC. This gives the protein CSAKSPTSGRLNEQYF.

This chain connects TRBV4-3 to TRBJ2-2, with a tentative D call TRBD1 (6 bases). The CDR3 spans 17 residues. V shed 0 bases and J shed 1 base, with 12 bases lying between them. Per the germline V gene, CDR1 is LGHNA and CDR2 is YSLEER. CDR3 residues: CASSQDYRAGNTGELFF. CDR3 nucleotides: TGCGCCAGCAGCCAAGATTACAGGGCGGGGAACACCGGGGAGCTGTTTTTT.

The chain links TRBV11-3 to TRBJ2-1, with 10 bases identical to TRBD2. Germline V lookup: CDR1 SGHNT, CDR2 YENEEA. The CDR3 totals 16 residues. With 1 base clipped from V and 9 bases from J, the junction kept 9 bases outside the gene matches. The CDR3 DNA sequence: TGTGCCAGCAGCTTAGGTACAGCGGGGGGGCCGGGTGAGCAGTTCTTC. It is translated as CASSLGTAGGPGEQFF.

This clonotype was seen many times. V and J are TRBV4-3 and TRBJ2-7; perhaps TRBD2 as D (5 bases). V was clipped by 1 base and J by 1 base, with 8 bases between them. Germline V gene lookup returns CDR1 LGHNA and CDR2 YSLEER. The CDR3 is made up of 14 amino acids. This CDR3 is CASSQGAASYEQYF. The CDR3 bases are TGCGCCAGCAGCCAAGGAGCGGCATCCTACGAGCAGTACTTC.

This clonotype was seen only a few times. This chain connects TRBV6-1 to TRBJ2-7, with D maybe TRBD2 (6 bases). CDR1 and CDR2 (germline): MNHNS, SASEGT. The CDR3 extends over 13 amino acids. The V and J ends lost 6 bases and 2 bases respectively, with 11 bases between them. The CDR3 nucleotides are TGTGCCAGCAGGCGGGAAATAACCTACGAGCAGTACTTC. As protein: CASRREITYEQYF.

The J gene is TRBJ2-7, the V gene TRBV5-1; 13 bases fit TRBD2. The germline CDR1 and CDR2 sequences are SGHRS and YFSETQ. V was pared by 6 bases and J by 3 bases, with 6 bases of the junction left unmatched. The CDR3 is made up of 15 amino acids. This CDR3 is CASKIGTSGIYEQYF. DNA of the CDR3: TGCGCCAGCAAAATCGGGACTAGCGGGATCTACGAGCAGTACTTC.

This clonotype was recorded once. Sequence at one end of the junction differs from germline and may be a read error. The chain couples TRBV30 to TRBJ1-2; 7 bases are shared with TRBD1. Germline CDR1 is GTSNPN and CDR2 is SVGIG (reference sequence). This CDR3 has 13 amino acids. The CDR3 sequence is CAWARGQRNGCTF. The CDR3 region has the DNA TGTGCCTGGGCGAGGGGACAGAGAAATGGCTGCACCTTC. The full variable domain, in which reference TRBV30 and TRBJ1-2 provide the parts outside the CDR3, is SQTIHQWPATLVQPVGSPLSLECTVEGTSNPNLYWYRQAAGRGLQLLFYSVGIGQISSEVPQNLSASRPQDRQFILSSKKLLLSDSGFYLCAWARGQRNGCTFGSGTRLTVV.

V usage is TRBV10-3 and J usage is TRBJ2-5; D unclear. Judging by the DNA end, TRBJ2-7 fits better; the J call may be wrong. Germline loops: CDR1 ENHRY, CDR2 SYGVKD. CDR3 length: 12 residues. In DNA, the CDR3 is TGTGCCATCAGTACCAGGTACGGCGAGCAGTACTTC. It translates to CAISTRYGEQYF.

The V call is TRBV12-3 or TRBV12-4, the J call TRBJ2-4; 9 bases align to TRBD2. This CDR3 region has 14 residues. V gave up 5 bases and J gave up 4 bases; unmatched junction bases: 3. CDR3 nucleotide sequence: TGTGCCAGCAGTCCTAGCGGGGCTAAAAACATTCAGTACTTC. Its translation is CASSPSGAKNIQYF.

This rearrangement joins TRBV10-3 to TRBJ1-2; TRBD1 matches at 11 bases. V shed 4 bases, J shed 0 bases, and the junction held 13 bases outside the gene matches. Germline CDR1 ENHRY, CDR2 SYGVKD. The CDR3 length is 19 residues. In nucleotides, the CDR3 is TGTGCCATCAGTGCCACCGGGACAGGGGGAAGGCTTCCTAACTATGGCTACACCTTC. Its translation: CAISATGTGGRLPNYGYTF.

CDR3 sequence reads: CASSPWTGGVDTQYF. The CDR3 bases are TGTGCCAGCAGTCCCTGGACAGGGGGCGTAGATACGCAGTATTTT. The V gene is TRBV27, the J gene TRBJ2-3; 11 bases match TRBD1. The CDR3 totals 15 residues. V shed 5 bases, J shed 5 bases, and the junction held 6 bases outside the gene matches. Germline values: CDR1 MNHEY, CDR2 SMNVEV (reference sequence).

V is TRBV28 and J is TRBJ2-7, with 9 bases fitting TRBD1. V shed 5 bases, J shed 3 bases, and the junction held 5 bases outside the gene matches. CDR1 is MDHEN and CDR2 is SYDVKM in the germline V gene. The CDR3 has 14 residues. DNA for the CDR3: TGTGCCAGCAGTCGCCCGACAGGGGGCTACGAGCAGTACTTC. Amino acids: CASSRPTGGYEQYF.

The V gene is TRBV7-9, the J gene TRBJ2-1; D possibly corresponds to TRBD2 (7 bases). The end of the DNA is better explained by TRBJ2-7, so the J call may be wrong. Looked up from germline, CDR1 is SEHNR and CDR2 is FQNEAQ (reference sequence). This CDR3 has 17 residues. CDR3 sequence: CASSSGVGGSSYNEQYF. Here the CDR3 DNA reads TGTGCCAGCAGCTCAGGGGTCGGCGGGAGCTCTTACAATGAGCAGTACTTC.

The rearrangement uses TRBV6-5 and TRBJ2-3; 10 nucleotides align to TRBD2. Germline CDR1 reads MNHEY; CDR2 reads SVGAGI. V lost 4 bases to trimming and J lost 2 bases; unmatched junction nucleotides: 3. This CDR3 comprises 15 residues. The CDR3 region has the DNA TGTGCCAGCAGTTTCACTAGCGGGGACACAGATACGCAGTATTTT. This translates into CASSFTSGDTDTQYF.